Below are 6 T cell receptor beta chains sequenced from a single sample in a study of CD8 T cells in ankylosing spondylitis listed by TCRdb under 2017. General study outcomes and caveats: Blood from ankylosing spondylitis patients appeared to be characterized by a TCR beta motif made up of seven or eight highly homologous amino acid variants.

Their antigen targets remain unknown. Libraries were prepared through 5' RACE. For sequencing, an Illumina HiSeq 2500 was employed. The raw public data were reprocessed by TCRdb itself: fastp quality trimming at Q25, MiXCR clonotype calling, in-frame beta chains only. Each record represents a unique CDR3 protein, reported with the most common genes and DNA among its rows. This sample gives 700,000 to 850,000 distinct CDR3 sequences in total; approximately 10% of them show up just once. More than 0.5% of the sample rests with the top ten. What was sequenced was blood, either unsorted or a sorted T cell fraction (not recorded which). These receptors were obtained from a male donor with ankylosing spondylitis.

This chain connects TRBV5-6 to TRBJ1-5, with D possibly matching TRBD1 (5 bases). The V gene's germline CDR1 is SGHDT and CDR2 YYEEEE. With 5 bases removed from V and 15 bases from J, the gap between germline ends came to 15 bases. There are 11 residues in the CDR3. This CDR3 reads CASSNAGTGHF. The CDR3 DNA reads TGTGCCAGCAGTAACGCCGGGACTGGGCATTTT.

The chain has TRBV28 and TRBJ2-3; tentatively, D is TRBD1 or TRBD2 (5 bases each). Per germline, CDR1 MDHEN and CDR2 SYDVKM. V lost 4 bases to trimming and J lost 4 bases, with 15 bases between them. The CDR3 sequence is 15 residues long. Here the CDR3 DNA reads TGTGCCAGCAGTTCCCGGGACGGCGGTTCAGATACGCAGTATTTT. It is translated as CASSSRDGGSDTQYF.

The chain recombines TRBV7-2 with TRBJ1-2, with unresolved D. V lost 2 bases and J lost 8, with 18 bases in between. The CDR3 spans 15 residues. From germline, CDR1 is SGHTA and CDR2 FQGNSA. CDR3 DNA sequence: TGTGCCAGCAGCTTAATGCAGTCTCCGATAACCGGCTACACCTTC. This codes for CASSLMQSPITGYTF. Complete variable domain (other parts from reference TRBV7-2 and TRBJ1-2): GAGVSQSPSNKVTEKGKDVELRCDPISGHTALYWYRQSLGQGLEFLIYFQGNSAPDKSGLPSDRFSAERTGGSVSTLTIQRTQQEDSAVYLCASSLMQSPITGYTFGSGTRLTVV.

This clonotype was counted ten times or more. The CDR3 nucleotides read TGCAGCGCCGAGGGGAGAACTGAAGCTTTCTTT. As protein: CSAEGRTEAFF. The J gene is TRBJ1-1, the V gene TRBV29-1; a possible D gene is TRBD1 (5 bases). In germline, CDR1 is SQVTM, CDR2 ANQGSEA. The CDR3 runs 11 residues. V was clipped by 7 bases and J by 5 bases, with 11 bases between them. The full variable domain, completed using reference TRBV29-1 and TRBJ1-1, is SAVISQKPSRDICQRGTSLTIQCQVDSQVTMMFWYRQQPGQSLTLIATANQGSEATYESGFVIDKFPISRPNLTFSTLTVSNMSPEDSSIYLCSAEGRTEAFFGQGTRLTVV.

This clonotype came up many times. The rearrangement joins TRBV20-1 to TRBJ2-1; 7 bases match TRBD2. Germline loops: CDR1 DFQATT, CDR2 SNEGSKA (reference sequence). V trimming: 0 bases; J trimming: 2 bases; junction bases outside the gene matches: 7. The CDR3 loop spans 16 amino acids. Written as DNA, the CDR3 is TGCAGTGCTAGAGATGGGAGGGCGAATACCTACAATGAGCAGTTCTTC. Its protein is CSARDGRANTYNEQFF.

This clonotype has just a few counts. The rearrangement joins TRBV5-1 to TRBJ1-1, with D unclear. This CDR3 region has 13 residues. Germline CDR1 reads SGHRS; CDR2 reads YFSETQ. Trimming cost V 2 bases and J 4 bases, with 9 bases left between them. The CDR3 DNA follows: TGCGCCAGCAGCTTAGGAGTACTCACTGAAGCTTTCTTT. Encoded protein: CASSLGVLTEAFF.